This is a list of T cell receptor beta chains from one sample in a study of T cell responses to AZD1222 COVID-19 vaccine. Sequencing used immunoSEQ multiplex PCR; TCRdb keeps in-frame clones, though not all of them. Of about 150,000 clones listed, 80% to 95% are singletons. The sequencing here drew on peripheral blood, taken on day 0 of AZD1222 vaccination. The receptors were gathered from an adult in good health. Both conserved end residues are part of each CDR3. A D gene is named only where the DNA matches it firmly. Only part of the rows carry a size: once, few, many, or a class if the clone is expanded.

- | TRBJ2-1 | TRBV7-7 | - | TGTGCTAGCAGCTTACTAGGCCCGTCCAACAATGAGCAGTTCTTC | CASSLLGPSNNEQFF
- | TRBJ1-6 | TRBV4-1 | - | TGCGCCAGCAGCCCCCAGGCAGGGAGTAATTCACCCCTCCACTTT | CASSPQAGSNSPLHF
- | TRBJ2-2 | TRBV7-2 | TRBD1 | TGTGCCAGCAGCTTGTCGGCAGGGGGAATCACCGGGGAGCTGTTTTTT | CASSLSAGGITGELFF
- | TRBJ2-6 | TRBV7-2 | - | TGTGCCAGCAGCCGGCGGGCCTCTGGGGCCAACGTCCTGACTTTC | CASSRRASGANVLTF
- | TRBJ2-5 | TRBV5-1 | - | TGCGCCAGCAATCTCCGGGGACAAGAGACCCAGTACTTC | CASNLRGQETQYF
- | TRBJ1-6 | TRBV2 | - | TGTGCCAGCAGTGACAGGTTTGGGAATTCACCCCTCCACTTT | CASSDRFGNSPLHF
few | TRBJ1-4 | TRBV6-5 | TRBD1 | TGTGCCAGCAGTCGGGGGACAGATGAAAAACTGTTTTTT | CASSRGTDEKLFF
- | TRBJ2-3 | TRBV30 | TRBD1 | TGTGCCTGGAGTGTACCCTGGACAGGGGTCACAGATACGCAGTATTTT | CAWSVPWTGVTDTQYF
- | TRBJ2-7 | TRBV20-1 | TRBD2 | TGCAGTGCTAGTAGTGCTAGCGGGGTTTACGAGCAGTACTTC | CSASSASGVYEQYF
- | TRBJ2-1 | TRBV4-1 | TRBD1 | TGCGCCAGCAGCAAGGTCGGGACAGGGTCCTACAATGAGCAGTTCTTC | CASSKVGTGSYNEQFF
- | TRBJ1-1 | TRBV6-2/TRBV6-3 | - | TGTGCCAGCAGTTACAAGTGGGAGAACACTGAAGCTTTCTTT | CASSYKWENTEAFF
- | TRBJ1-4 | TRBV6-5 | - | TGTGCCAGCAGTTACTCGAACCAGGAGGGGGAAAAACTGTTTTTT | CASSYSNQEGEKLFF
once | TRBJ1-2 | TRBV10-1 | - | TGCGCCAGCAGTGATCAAAAGGGCTATGGCTACACCTTC | CASSDQKGYGYTF
- | TRBJ1-5 | TRBV4-2 | - | TGTGCCAGCAGCCCGCAAGGCTTACAGCCCCAGCATTTT | CASSPQGLQPQHF
- | TRBJ1-2 | TRBV9 | - | TGTGCCAGCAGCGTAGGTTACCAAGGGGGCTACACCTTC | CASSVGYQGGYTF
- | TRBJ2-7 | TRBV20-1 | TRBD1 | TGCAGTGCCAGTGGGCGGATGGACAGGGGTTACGAGCAGTACTTC | CSASGRMDRGYEQYF
- | TRBJ1-2 | TRBV21-1 | - | TGTGCCAGCAGCTCCCGAGCCGAAACAGGGAGGACCATTTCTAACTATGGCTACACCTTC | CASSSRAETGRTISNYGYTF
- | TRBJ2-7 | TRBV5-1 | - | TGCGCCAGCAGCGTCCGGGACGGAATCTACGAGCAGTACTTC | CASSVRDGIYEQYF
- | TRBJ2-5 | TRBV9 | TRBD2 | TGTGCCAGCTCGGGACTAGCGGGATGGTGGGAGACCCAGTACTTC | CASSGLAGWWETQYF
- | TRBJ2-5 | TRBV7-2 | - | TGTGCCACTAGGGAAGGAGAGACCCAGTACTTC | CATREGETQYF
once | TRBJ2-7 | TRBV30 | TRBD2 | TGTGCCTGGAGTGTAGGCGGGGGCTACGAGCAGTACTTC | CAWSVGGGYEQYF
- | TRBJ2-7 | TRBV5-1 | - | TGCGCCAGCAGCGCACAGGGACTGAGCTCCTACGAGCAGTACTTC | CASSAQGLSSYEQYF
- | TRBJ2-7 | TRBV6-6 | - | TGTGCCAGCAGCATAGGCCACTCCTACGAGCAGTACTTC | CASSIGHSYEQYF
once | TRBJ1-2 | TRBV7-2 | TRBD1 | TGTGCCAGCAGCCCGTCCGGGACAGAGTCTAACTATGGCTACACCTTC | CASSPSGTESNYGYTF
- | TRBJ1-3 | TRBV7-9 | TRBD1 | TGTGCCAGCAGTCCCACAGGGGGCCTTGGAAACACCATATATTTT | CASSPTGGLGNTIYF
- | TRBJ1-1 | TRBV5-4 | - | TGTGCCAGCAGCCCCGGCCCAGAGAACACTGAAGCTTTCTTT | CASSPGPENTEAFF
- | TRBJ1-2 | TRBV7-9 | TRBD1 | TGTGCCAGCAGCCCCTTGGGGACAGGGAAGGCGTACACGGGCTACACCTTC | CASSPLGTGKAYTGYTF
- | TRBJ2-3 | TRBV7-2 | - | TGTGCCAGCAGCCCCTATCCAGAAAGGACCCATTATTTT | CASSPYPERTHYF
once | TRBJ2-1 | TRBV5-1 | - | TGCGCCAGCAGCTTGAATAGTTTTTATGAGCAGTTCTTC | CASSLNSFYEQFF
- | TRBJ2-7 | TRBV7-8 | TRBD2 | TGTGCCACCGGGGGGGCAACCTCCTACGAGCAGTACTTC | CATGGATSYEQYF
- | TRBJ2-7 | TRBV14 | TRBD1 | TGTGCCAGCAGCCCAAACAGGGGGCCCTACGAGCAGTACTTC | CASSPNRGPYEQYF
- | TRBJ1-2 | TRBV29-1 | - | TGCAGCGTTATGGGGGCAGATGGCTACACCTTC | CSVMGADGYTF
- | TRBJ1-5 | TRBV7-9 | TRBD1 | TGTGCCAGCAGCAAAGACAGGGCGGTTCAGCCCCAGCATTTT | CASSKDRAVQPQHF
- | TRBJ2-7 | TRBV9 | - | TGTGCCAGCAGCCCTAGGCTTGCAAGGGAAAGGGAGCAGTACTTC | CASSPRLAREREQYF
once | TRBJ1-1 | TRBV2 | - | TGTGCCAGCAGCGCCGACGACACTGAAGCTTTCTTT | CASSADDTEAFF
- | TRBJ1-1 | TRBV29-1 | TRBD1 | TGCAGCGTTTCGACAGGGGCGAAGACTGAAGCTTTCTTT | CSVSTGAKTEAFF
- | TRBJ1-1 | TRBV7-9 | TRBD1 | TGTGCCAGCAGCGAAAGTGGACAGGGGATCACTGAAGCTTTCTTT | CASSESGQGITEAFF
- | TRBJ1-2 | TRBV6-2/TRBV6-3 | - | TGTGCCAGCAGCCTTCCGGACAGTTCATTAAGCTATGGCTACACCTTC | CASSLPDSSLSYGYTF
- | TRBJ1-6 | TRBV19 | TRBD1 | TGTGCCAGTAGTTACGGGACAGTTAATTCACCCCTCCACTTT | CASSYGTVNSPLHF
- | TRBJ1-5 | TRBV11-2 | - | TGTGCCAGCAGGCTTGGTCGGGGTCAGCCCCAGCATTTT | CASRLGRGQPQHF
- | TRBJ1-2 | TRBV7-9 | - | TGTGCCAGCAGCTTAGGACAACGAGGGGCCTATGGCTACACCTTC | CASSLGQRGAYGYTF
- | TRBJ2-3 | TRBV24-1 | TRBD1 | TGTGCCACCAGTGATTTGCCGGGACAGGGGGACAATACGCAGTATTTT | CATSDLPGQGDNTQYF
- | TRBJ1-6 | TRBV19 | TRBD1 | TGTGCCAGTAGTAACCGACGACAGGGGAGAAATTCACCCCTCCACTTT | CASSNRRQGRNSPLHF
- | TRBJ1-2 | TRBV4-1 | TRBD1 | TGCGCCAGCAGCCAGGACGGACAGGGCGTCTATGGCTACACCTTC | CASSQDGQGVYGYTF
- | TRBJ1-5 | TRBV2 | - | TGTGCCAGCAGAGAGGACGGAACTAGCAATCAGCCCCAGCATTTT | CASREDGTSNQPQHF
- | TRBJ1-6 | TRBV20-1 | - | TGCAGTGCTAGTGGTGGGGTCAATTCACCCCTCCACTTT | CSASGGVNSPLHF
- | TRBJ1-3 | TRBV15 | TRBD1 | TGTGCCACCAGCCTGTACAGGGGAGAGGACACCATATATTTT | CATSLYRGEDTIYF
once | TRBJ1-1 | TRBV16 | - | TGTGCCAGCAGCCAATCGTCTCTGGACACTGAAGCTTTCTTT | CASSQSSLDTEAFF
- | TRBJ1-1 | TRBV18 | - | TGTGCCAGCTCACCCGCAACAGGGCCCACTGAAGCTTTCTTT | CASSPATGPTEAFF
- | TRBJ2-3 | TRBV7-2 | TRBD2 | TGTGCCAGCAGCTTATCGGGAGGGCGGACAGATACGCAGTATTTT | CASSLSGGRTDTQYF
- | TRBJ2-1 | TRBV18 | TRBD1 | TGTGCCAGCTCACTAAGTCCGGGACAGGGGAATGAGCAGTTCTTC | CASSLSPGQGNEQFF